Following are 15 T cell receptor beta chains from one sample sequenced in a study of PD-1 blockade in classical Hodgkin lymphoma. Method: immunoSEQ multiplex PCR; TCRdb's copy keeps in-frame clones and lacks some. The data contain about 43,000 clones, around 72% of them singletons. Every patient was affected by relapse after autologous stem cell transplantation, while exposure to brentuximab vedotin was not uniform. Sample: peripheral blood mononuclear cells (PBMCs), taken at baseline. The source is a human donor with classical Hodgkin lymphoma.

The rearrangement uses TRBV30 and TRBJ1-5; perhaps TRBD1 as D (5 bases). The CDR3 is 14 amino acids. V was pared by 0 bases and J by 2 bases, with 8 bases between. The germline gives CDR1 GTSNPN, CDR2 SVGIG (reference sequence). The CDR3 sequence is CAWSVDSRNQPQHF. DNA for the CDR3: TGTGCCTGGAGTGTCGACAGCCGCAATCAGCCCCAGCATTTT.

In regard to this clone: At one end, the junction sequence differs from germline, possibly due to a read error. The chain joins TRBV29-1 to TRBJ2-3; possible D gene TRBD1, 6 bases. The better agreement between TRBJ1-5 and the DNA end casts doubt on the J call. The CDR3 contains 14 residues. Germline CDR1 is SQVTM and CDR2 is ANQGSEA. DNA for the CDR3: TGCAGTGTTGACTGGGGGCCTAGCACAGATACGCAGCATTTT. Its protein product is CSVDWGPSTDTQHF.

The rearrangement joins TRBV28 to TRBJ2-7, with no clear D. CDR1 is MDHEN and CDR2 is SYDVKM in the germline V gene. The CDR3 has 17 residues. V was clipped by 5 bases and J by 0 bases, with 20 bases between them. CDR3 DNA: TGTGCCAGCAGTCCCCTTAAATGGCAGGCCAGCTCCTACGAGCAGTACTTC. It encodes CASSPLKWQASSYEQYF.

In DNA, the CDR3 is TGTGCCAGCAGGCGAACTGACGAGCAGTACTTC. Its translation: CASRRTDEQYF. This chain joins TRBV28 and TRBJ2-7; D uncertain. The germline V gene encodes CDR1 MDHEN and CDR2 SYDVKM. The V end lost 6 bases, the J end lost 5 bases, and 8 bases lay between the germline ends. The CDR3 length is 11 residues. Combining the CDR3 with reference TRBV28 and TRBJ2-7 gives the whole variable domain DVKVTQSSRYLVKRTGEKVFLECVQDMDHENMFWYRQDPGLGLRLIYFSYDVKMKEKGDIPEGYSVSREKKERFSLILESASTNQTSMYLCASRRTDEQYFGPGTRLTVT.

The V gene is TRBV4-2, the J gene TRBJ2-1, with 10 bases lining up with TRBD2. The trim removed 0 bases at V and 9 bases at J, leaving 8 bases unmatched. The germline CDR1 and CDR2 sequences are LGHNA and YNFKEQ. The length of the CDR3 is 16 residues. The CDR3 coding sequence is TGTGCCAGCAGCCAAGAGGCTAGCGGGGGCCGGGGTGAGCAGTTCTTC. Encoded protein: CASSQEASGGRGEQFF.

By share, this clone ranks as medium-sized (0.01 to 0.1%). The rearrangement links TRBV19 to TRBJ1-4, with TRBD1 matching 10 bases. The germline V gene has CDR1 LNHDA and CDR2 SQIVND (reference sequence). The CDR3 has 15 residues. With V trimmed by 8 bases and J by 4 bases, 7 bases remained unmatched. CDR3 sequence (DNA): TGTGCCAGTGGGACAGGGGAGTTAGGTAATGAAAAACTGTTTTTT. Translation gives CASGTGELGNEKLFF.

V gene TRBV5-1 combines with J gene TRBJ2-3; D is unresolved. The CDR3 sequence is 15 residues long. Germline V gene lookup returns CDR1 SGHRS and CDR2 YFSETQ. Trimming cost V 0 bases and J 2 bases, with 10 bases left between them. The CDR3 here is CASSLADLLTDTQYF. As DNA, the CDR3 is TGCGCCAGCAGCTTGGCCGATCTCCTCACAGATACGCAGTATTTT.

The chain has TRBV29-1 and TRBJ1-2; tentatively, D is TRBD1 (5 bases). The V gene's germline CDR1 is SQVTM and CDR2 ANQGSEA. The CDR3 loop spans 15 amino acids. V was clipped by 0 bases and J by 4 bases, with 15 bases between them. CDR3 amino acids: CSVEEGRESIYGYTF. CDR3 bases: TGCAGCGTTGAAGAGGGCAGGGAGAGTATCTATGGCTACACCTTC. Filled out from reference TRBV29-1 and TRBJ1-2, the complete variable domain reads SAVISQKPSRDICQRGTSLTIQCQVDSQVTMMFWYRQQPGQSLTLIATANQGSEATYESGFVIDKFPISRPNLTFSTLTVSNMSPEDSSIYLCSVEEGRESIYGYTFGSGTRLTVV.

The chain employs TRBV7-3 and TRBJ2-1; no definite D call. Germline CDR1 and CDR2: SGHTA and FQGTGA. Trimming left V 2 bases short and J 5 bases short, with 22 bases between. This CDR3 region has 18 residues. The CDR3 here is CASSLFPTPRTSNNEQFF. The CDR3 DNA reads as TGTGCCAGCAGCTTATTCCCGACACCAAGAACGTCCAACAATGAGCAGTTCTTC.

The rearrangement links TRBV5-1 to TRBJ2-5; 7 bases are a match to TRBD1. Near its end, the DNA agrees better with TRBJ2-7, so the J call may be wrong. The germline V gene encodes CDR1 SGHRS and CDR2 YFSETQ. The CDR3 runs to 16 residues. The CDR3 DNA is TGCGCCAGCAGACCGGGACAGACCACTGGGGCCTACGAGCAGTACTTC. Its translation is CASRPGQTTGAYEQYF.

V gene TRBV18 combines with J gene TRBJ1-2; TRBD1 agrees at 8 bases. V lost 2 bases, J lost 1 base, and 3 bases stayed unmatched. This CDR3 has 15 amino acids. The germline CDR1 and CDR2 sequences are KGHSH and LQKENI. The CDR3 loop is CASSPNDRGNYGYTF. In DNA form, the CDR3 reads TGTGCCAGCTCACCAAATGACAGGGGTAACTATGGCTACACCTTC. The full variable domain, its missing parts supplied by reference TRBV18 and TRBJ1-2, is NAGVMQNPRHLVRRRGQEARLRCSPMKGHSHVYWYRQLPEEGLKFMVYLQKENIIDESGMPKERFSAEFPKEGPSILRIQQVVRGDSAAYFCASSPNDRGNYGYTFGSGTRLTVV.

The rearrangement uses TRBV9 and TRBJ1-6; D ambiguous. This CDR3 spans 15 amino acids. Germline loops: CDR1 SGDLS, CDR2 YYNGEE. Between the trimmed V and J ends, which lost 0 bases and 6 bases, there was a span of 10 bases. The CDR3 here is CASSVASGSNSPLHF. CDR3 nucleotide sequence: TGTGCCAGCAGCGTAGCGTCTGGGAGTAATTCACCCCTCCACTTT.

By share, this clone counts as medium-sized. The chain joins TRBV30 to TRBJ1-1, with D tentatively TRBD1 (5 bases). CDR1 GTSNPN and CDR2 SVGIG come from the germline V gene (reference sequence). Trimming removed 3 bases from V and 5 bases from J, with 10 bases in between. The CDR3 consists of 12 residues. The CDR3: CAWSLGHTEAFF. DNA of the CDR3: TGTGCCTGGAGCCTCGGACATACTGAAGCTTTCTTT.

This clone came up many times. The J gene is TRBJ2-2, the V gene TRBV5-6; 8 bases are shared with TRBD1. Germline trimming cut 3 bases from V and 6 bases from J; bases unmatched to any gene: 1. The germline V gene has CDR1 SGHDT and CDR2 YYEEEE. CDR3 length: 13 residues. The CDR3 DNA sequence: TGTGCCAGCAGCTGGGGACAGGCCGGGGAGCTGTTTTTT. Translation: CASSWGQAGELFF.

The V and J genes are TRBV3-1 (or the pseudogene TRBV3-2) and TRBJ2-5; no firm D call. The V gene's germline CDR1 is LGHDT and CDR2 YNNKEL (reference sequence). This CDR3 has 9 residues. CDR3 sequence reads: CGGQETQYF. In DNA, the CDR3 is TGTGGGGGCCAAGAGACCCAGTACTTC.